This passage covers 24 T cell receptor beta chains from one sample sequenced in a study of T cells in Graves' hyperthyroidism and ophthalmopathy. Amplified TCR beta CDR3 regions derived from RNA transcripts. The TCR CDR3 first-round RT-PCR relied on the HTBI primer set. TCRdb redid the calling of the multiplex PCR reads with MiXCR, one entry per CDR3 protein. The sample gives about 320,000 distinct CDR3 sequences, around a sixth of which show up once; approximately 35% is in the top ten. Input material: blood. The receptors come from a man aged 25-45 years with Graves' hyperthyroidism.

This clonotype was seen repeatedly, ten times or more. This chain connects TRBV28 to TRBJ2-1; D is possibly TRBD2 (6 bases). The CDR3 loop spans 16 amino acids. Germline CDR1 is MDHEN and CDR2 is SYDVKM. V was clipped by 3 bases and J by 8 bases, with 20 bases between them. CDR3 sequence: CASSFPVSGSVHEQFF. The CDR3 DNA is TGTGCCAGCAGTTTCCCCGTGAGCGGGTCAGTCCATGAGCAGTTCTTC.

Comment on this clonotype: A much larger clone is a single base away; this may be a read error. Here the CDR3 reads CSGKVGTVGTDTQYF. The CDR3 nucleotides read TGCAGCGGGAAAGTCGGGACCGTCGGCACAGATACGCAGTATTTT. The rearrangement uses TRBV29-1 and TRBJ2-3; D possibly uses TRBD1 or TRBD2 (5 bases each). Looked up from germline, CDR1 is SQVTM and CDR2 is ANQGSEA. This CDR3 comprises 15 residues. Trimming shortened V by 7 bases and J by 1 base, and 18 bases separated the two germline ends.

The DNA of the CDR3 is TGTGCCAGCAGTTACTCTGGATTAAACTATGGCTACACCTTC. Translated, it gives CASSYSGLNYGYTF. V is TRBV6-5 and J is TRBJ1-2; D gene unclear. CDR1 is MNHEY, CDR2 SVGAGI, per germline. With 0 bases removed from V and 2 bases from J, the gap between germline ends came to 7 bases. CDR3 length: 14 amino acids.

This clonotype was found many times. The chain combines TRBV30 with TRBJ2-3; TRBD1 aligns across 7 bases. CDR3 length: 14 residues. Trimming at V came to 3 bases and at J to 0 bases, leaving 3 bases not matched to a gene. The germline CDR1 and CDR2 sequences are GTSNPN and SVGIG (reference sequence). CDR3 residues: CAWSRDSSTDTQYF. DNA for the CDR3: TGTGCCTGGAGCCGGGACAGCAGCACAGATACGCAGTATTTT. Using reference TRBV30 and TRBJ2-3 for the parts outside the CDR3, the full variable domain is SQTIHQWPATLVQPVGSPLSLECTVEGTSNPNLYWYRQAAGRGLQLLFYSVGIGQISSEVPQNLSASRPQDRQFILSSKKLLLSDSGFYLCAWSRDSSTDTQYFGPGTRLTVL.

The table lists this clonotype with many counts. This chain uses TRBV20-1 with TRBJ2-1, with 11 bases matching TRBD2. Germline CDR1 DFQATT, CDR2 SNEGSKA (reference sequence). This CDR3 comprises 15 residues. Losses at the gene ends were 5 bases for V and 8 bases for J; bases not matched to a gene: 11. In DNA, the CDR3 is TGCAGTGCTGCCGGGGTTGGTAGCGGGAGGGATGAGCAGTTCTTC. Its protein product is CSAAGVGSGRDEQFF.

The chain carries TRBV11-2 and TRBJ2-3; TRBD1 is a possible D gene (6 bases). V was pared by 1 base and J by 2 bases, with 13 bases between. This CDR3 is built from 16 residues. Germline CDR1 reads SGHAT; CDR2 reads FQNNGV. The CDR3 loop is CASSLVSGQITDTQYF. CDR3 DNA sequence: TGTGCCAGCAGCTTAGTATCTGGACAGATCACAGATACGCAGTATTTT.

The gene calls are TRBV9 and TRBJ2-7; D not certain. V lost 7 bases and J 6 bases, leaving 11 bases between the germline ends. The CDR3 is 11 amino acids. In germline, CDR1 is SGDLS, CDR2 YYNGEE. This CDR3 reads CASGEMGEQYF. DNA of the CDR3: TGTGCCAGCGGAGAGATGGGCGAGCAGTACTTC.

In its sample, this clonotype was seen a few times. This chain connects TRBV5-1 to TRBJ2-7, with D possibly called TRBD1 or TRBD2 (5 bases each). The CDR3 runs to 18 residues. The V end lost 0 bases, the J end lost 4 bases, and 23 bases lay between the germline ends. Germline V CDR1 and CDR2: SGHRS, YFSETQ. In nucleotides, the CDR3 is TGCGCCAGCAGCTTGGTCCCGGGGCCTGAGCAGGGTCTATACGAGCAGTACTTC. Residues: CASSLVPGPEQGLYEQYF.

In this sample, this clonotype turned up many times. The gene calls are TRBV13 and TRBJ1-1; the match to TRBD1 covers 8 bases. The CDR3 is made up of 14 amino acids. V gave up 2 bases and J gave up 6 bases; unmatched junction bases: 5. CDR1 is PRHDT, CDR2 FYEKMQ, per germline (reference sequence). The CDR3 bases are TGTGCCAGCAGCTTAAGACAGGGGTTCCCTGAAGCTTTCTTT. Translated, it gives CASSLRQGFPEAFF. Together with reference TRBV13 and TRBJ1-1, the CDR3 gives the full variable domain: AAGVIQSPRHLIKEKRETATLKCYPIPRHDTVYWYQQGPGQDPQFLISFYEKMQSDKGSIPDRFSAQQFSDYHSELNMSSLELGDSALYFCASSLRQGFPEAFFGQGTRLTVV.

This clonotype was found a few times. The CDR3 DNA follows: TGTGCCAGCAGTCCTGGGGGGGGCCGAGGGGTCATTCAGTACTTC. Protein sequence: CASSPGGGRGVIQYF. This chain links TRBV28 with TRBJ2-4; tentative D call: TRBD2 (7 bases). Trimming took 5 bases from V and 9 from J, leaving 20 bases between them. This CDR3 region has 15 residues. Germline V gene sequence: CDR1 MDHEN, CDR2 SYDVKM.

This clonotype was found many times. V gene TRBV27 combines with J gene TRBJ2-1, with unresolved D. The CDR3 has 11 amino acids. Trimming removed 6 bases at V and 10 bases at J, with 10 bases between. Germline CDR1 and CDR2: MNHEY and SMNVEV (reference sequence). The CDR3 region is CASSSHGEQFF. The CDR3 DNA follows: TGTGCCAGCAGCTCCCATGGAGAGCAGTTCTTC.

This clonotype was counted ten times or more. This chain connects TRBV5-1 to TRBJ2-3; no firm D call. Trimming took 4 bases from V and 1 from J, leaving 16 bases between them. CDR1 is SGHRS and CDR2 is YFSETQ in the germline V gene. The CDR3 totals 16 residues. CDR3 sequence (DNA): TGCGCCAGCAGCCCACAAGGCCTCACTGGCACAGATACGCAGTATTTT. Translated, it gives CASSPQGLTGTDTQYF.

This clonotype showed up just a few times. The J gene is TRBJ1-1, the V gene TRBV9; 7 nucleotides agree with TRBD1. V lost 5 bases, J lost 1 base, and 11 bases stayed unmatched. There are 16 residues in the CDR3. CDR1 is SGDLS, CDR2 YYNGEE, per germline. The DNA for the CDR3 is TGTGCCAGCAGTCGAAGACCCGACAGGGCGAACACTGAAGCTTTCTTT. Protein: CASSRRPDRANTEAFF.

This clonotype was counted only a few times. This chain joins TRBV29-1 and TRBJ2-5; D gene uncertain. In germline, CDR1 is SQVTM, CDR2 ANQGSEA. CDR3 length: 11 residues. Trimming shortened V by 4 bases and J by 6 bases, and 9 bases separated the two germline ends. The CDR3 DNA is TGCAGCGTTGCCCCGACGCAGACCCAGTACTTC. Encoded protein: CSVAPTQTQYF.

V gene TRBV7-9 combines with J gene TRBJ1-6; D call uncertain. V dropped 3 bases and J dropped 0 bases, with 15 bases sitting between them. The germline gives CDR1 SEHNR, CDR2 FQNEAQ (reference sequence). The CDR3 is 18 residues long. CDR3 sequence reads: CASSFGPSYASYNSPLHF. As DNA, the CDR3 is TGTGCCAGCAGCTTTGGCCCTTCCTACGCCTCCTATAATTCACCCCTCCACTTT. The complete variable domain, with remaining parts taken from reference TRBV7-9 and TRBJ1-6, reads DTGVSQNPRHKITKRGQNVTFRCDPISEHNRLYWYRQTLGQGPEFLTYFQNEAQLEKSRLLSDRFSAERPKGSFSTLEIQRTEQGDSAMYLCASSFGPSYASYNSPLHFGNGTRLTVT.

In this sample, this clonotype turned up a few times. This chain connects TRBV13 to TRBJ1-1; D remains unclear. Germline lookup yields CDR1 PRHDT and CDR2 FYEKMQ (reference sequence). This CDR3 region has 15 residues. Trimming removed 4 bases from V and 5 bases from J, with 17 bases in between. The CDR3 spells CASSSSGGLGTEAFF. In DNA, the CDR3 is TGTGCCAGCAGCTCTAGCGGTGGGCTTGGGACTGAAGCTTTCTTT.

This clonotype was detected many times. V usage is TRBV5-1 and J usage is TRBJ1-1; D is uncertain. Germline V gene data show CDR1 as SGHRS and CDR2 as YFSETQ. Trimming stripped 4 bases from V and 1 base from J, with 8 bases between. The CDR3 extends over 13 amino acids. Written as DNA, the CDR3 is TGCGCCAGCAGCGTGGACCAGAACACTGAAGCTTTCTTT. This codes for CASSVDQNTEAFF.

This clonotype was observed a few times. The CDR3 nucleotides read TGTGCCAGCAGTCCCTCGGAGGGTCAGCCCCAGCATTTT. Residues: CASSPSEGQPQHF. The chain has TRBV12-3 or TRBV12-4 and TRBJ1-5; D is ambiguous. The CDR3 covers 13 residues. V gave up 5 bases and J gave up 6 bases, with 11 bases separating them.

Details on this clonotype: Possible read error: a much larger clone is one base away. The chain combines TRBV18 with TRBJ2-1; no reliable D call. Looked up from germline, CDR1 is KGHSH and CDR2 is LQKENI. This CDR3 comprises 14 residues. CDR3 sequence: CASSPLTSDNERFF. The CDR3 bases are TGTGCCAGCTCACCTTTAACGAGCGACAATGAGCGGTTCTTC.

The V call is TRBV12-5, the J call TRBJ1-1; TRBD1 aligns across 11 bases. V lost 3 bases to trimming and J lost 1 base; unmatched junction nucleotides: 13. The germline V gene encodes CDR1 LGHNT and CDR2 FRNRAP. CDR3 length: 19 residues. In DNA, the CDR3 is TGTGCTAGTGGTTTCAGCCCGGGGACAGGGGGTTTAGGGAACACTGAAGCTTTCTTT. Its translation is CASGFSPGTGGLGNTEAFF.

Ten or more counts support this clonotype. CDR3 in DNA: TGCAGTGCTAGAGATCAGGCGGTGGAGCAGTACTTC. It codes for CSARDQAVEQYF. J is TRBJ2-7 and V is TRBV20-1; the D is unclear. Germline CDR1 is DFQATT and CDR2 is SNEGSKA (reference sequence). Trimming took 0 bases from V and 7 from J, leaving 10 bases between them. The CDR3 loop spans 12 amino acids.

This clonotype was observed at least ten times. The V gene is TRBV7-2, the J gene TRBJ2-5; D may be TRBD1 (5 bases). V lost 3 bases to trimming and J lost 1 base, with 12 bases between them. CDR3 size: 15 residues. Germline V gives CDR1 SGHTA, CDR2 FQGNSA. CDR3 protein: CASSLDISRQETQYF. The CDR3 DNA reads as TGTGCCAGCAGCTTGGACATATCCCGCCAAGAGACCCAGTACTTC. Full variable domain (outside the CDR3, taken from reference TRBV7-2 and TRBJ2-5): GAGVSQSPSNKVTEKGKDVELRCDPISGHTALYWYRQSLGQGLEFLIYFQGNSAPDKSGLPSDRFSAERTGGSVSTLTIQRTQQEDSAVYLCASSLDISRQETQYFGPGTRLLVL.

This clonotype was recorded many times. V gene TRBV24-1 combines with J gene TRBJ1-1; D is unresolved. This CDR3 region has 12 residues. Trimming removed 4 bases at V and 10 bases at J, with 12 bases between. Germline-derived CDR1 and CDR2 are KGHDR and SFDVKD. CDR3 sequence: CATSEAGERAFF. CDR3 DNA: TGTGCCACCAGTGAGGCGGGAGAAAGAGCTTTCTTT.

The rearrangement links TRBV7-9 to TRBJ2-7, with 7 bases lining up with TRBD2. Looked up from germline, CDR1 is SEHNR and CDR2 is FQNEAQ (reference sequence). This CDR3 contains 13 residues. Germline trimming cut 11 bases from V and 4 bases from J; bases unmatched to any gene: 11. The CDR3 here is CAATGEGLYEQYF. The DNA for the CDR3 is TGTGCCGCTACGGGGGAGGGCCTTTACGAGCAGTACTTC.